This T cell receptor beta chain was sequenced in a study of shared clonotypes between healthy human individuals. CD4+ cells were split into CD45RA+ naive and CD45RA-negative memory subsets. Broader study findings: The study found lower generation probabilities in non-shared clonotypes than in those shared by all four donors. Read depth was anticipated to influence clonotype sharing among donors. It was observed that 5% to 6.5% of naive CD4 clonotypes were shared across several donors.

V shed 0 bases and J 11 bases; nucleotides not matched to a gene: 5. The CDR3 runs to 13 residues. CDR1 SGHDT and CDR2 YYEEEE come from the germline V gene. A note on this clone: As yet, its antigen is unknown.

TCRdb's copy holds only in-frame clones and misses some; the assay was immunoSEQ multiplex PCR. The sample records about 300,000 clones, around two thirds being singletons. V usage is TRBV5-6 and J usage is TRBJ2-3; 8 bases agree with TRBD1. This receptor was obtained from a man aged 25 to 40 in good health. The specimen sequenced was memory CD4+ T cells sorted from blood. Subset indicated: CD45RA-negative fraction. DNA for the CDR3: TGTGCCAGCAGCTTGGGAGGACAGGGTATGCAGTATTTT. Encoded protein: CASSLGGQGMQYF. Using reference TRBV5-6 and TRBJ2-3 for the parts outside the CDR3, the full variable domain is DAGVTQSPTHLIKTRGQQVTLRCSPKSGHDTVSWYQQALGQGPQFIFQYYEEEERQRGNFPDRFSGHQFPNYSSELNVNALLLGDSALYLCASSLGGQGMQYFGPGTRLTVL.